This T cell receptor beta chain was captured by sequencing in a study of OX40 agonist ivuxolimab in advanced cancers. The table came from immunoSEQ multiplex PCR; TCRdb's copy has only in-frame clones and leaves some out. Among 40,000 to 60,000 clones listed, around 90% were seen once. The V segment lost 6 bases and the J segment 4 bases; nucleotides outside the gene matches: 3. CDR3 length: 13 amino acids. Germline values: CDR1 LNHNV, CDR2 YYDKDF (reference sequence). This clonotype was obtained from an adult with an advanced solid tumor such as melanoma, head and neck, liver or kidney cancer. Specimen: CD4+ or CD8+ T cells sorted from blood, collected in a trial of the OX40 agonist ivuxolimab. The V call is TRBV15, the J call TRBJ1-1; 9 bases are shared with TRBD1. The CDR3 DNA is TGTGCCACCAGGGGGACAGGGTCCACTGAAGCTTTCTTT. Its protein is CATRGTGSTEAFF.